The next 32 T cell receptor beta chains were all read from a single sample in a study of CD8 T cells in Susac syndrome. Random hexamers were used to reverse transcribe an amount of roughly 0.5 to 1 ug RNA. TCRdb called the immunoSEQ multiplex PCR reads again in MiXCR, with one record for every CDR3 protein. Of 150,000 to 250,000 distinct CDR3 sequences detected, over 90% appear once; the ten largest clones hold roughly 0.088%. Sequenced input: CD4+ T cells from PBMCs. The source of these receptors is a human donor with multiple sclerosis.

This sequence joins TRBV9 and TRBJ2-3, with 7 bases that match TRBD2. The V gene end was trimmed by 4 bases and the J gene end by 2 bases; junction bases not matched to a gene: 10. The CDR3 sequence is 16 residues long. Germline CDR1 reads SGDLS; CDR2 reads YYNGEE. CDR3 amino acids: CASSFPKRGLTDTQYF. CDR3 DNA: TGTGCCAGCAGCTTCCCTAAGCGGGGCCTCACAGATACGCAGTATTTT.

The genes are TRBV19 and TRBJ2-7; D is unresolved. The CDR3 totals 15 residues. Deletions cut 4 bases from V and 0 bases from J, with 13 bases between. Germline V gene sequence: CDR1 LNHDA, CDR2 SQIVND (reference sequence). CDR3 nucleotide sequence: TGTGCCAGTAGTAGAAGTGGAAAGAGCTCCTACGAGCAGTACTTC. Translation: CASSRSGKSSYEQYF.

The rearrangement joins TRBV3-1 to TRBJ2-6, with TRBD1 matching over 8 bases. After removal of 2 bases from V and 4 bases from J, the junction contained 1 base not matched to a gene. The CDR3 has 15 amino acids. Germline V gene sequence: CDR1 LGHDT, CDR2 YNNKEL (reference sequence). CDR3 nucleotide sequence: TGTGCCAGCAGCCAAACAGGGGGAGGGGCCAACGTCCTGACTTTC. Amino acid sequence: CASSQTGGGANVLTF.

The V gene is TRBV29-1, the J gene TRBJ2-7; TRBD2 agrees at 8 bases. The CDR3 spans 13 residues. Per the germline V gene, CDR1 is SQVTM and CDR2 is ANQGSEA. J lost 5 bases, V lost 4 bases, and 7 bases had no gene match. The DNA for the CDR3 is TGCAGCGTTGTCGGGAGGGCCCCCAACGAGCAGTACTTC. This translates into CSVVGRAPNEQYF.

The chain uses TRBV20-1 and TRBJ1-4; 8 nucleotides match TRBD1. CDR3 length: 15 residues. V lost 5 bases, J lost 4 bases, and 9 bases stayed unmatched. Germline V CDR1 and CDR2: DFQATT, SNEGSKA (reference sequence). This chain's CDR3 is CSAGSGTGLNEKLFF. The CDR3 DNA reads as TGCAGTGCTGGATCCGGGACAGGCCTTAATGAAAAACTGTTTTTT.

The chain recombines TRBV7-9 with TRBJ2-5; weak D call: TRBD2 (5 bases). The CDR3 is 13 residues long. V lost 6 bases and J lost 2, with 10 bases in between. Germline V gene sequence: CDR1 SEHNR, CDR2 FQNEAQ (reference sequence). As DNA, the CDR3 is TGTGCCAGCAGGTGGACGGGACAAGAGACCCAGTACTTC. Residues: CASRWTGQETQYF.

The J gene is TRBJ2-2, the V gene TRBV5-1, with unresolved D. CDR1 and CDR2 (germline): SGHRS, YFSETQ. The CDR3 length is 12 residues. V was shortened by 2 bases and J by 6 bases, with 5 bases between the two germline ends. CDR3 nucleotides: TGCGCCAGCAGCTTTAGTCCCGGGGAGCTGTTTTTT. Translation: CASSFSPGELFF.

The V and J genes are TRBV29-1 and TRBJ2-5; D may be TRBD1 (6 bases). Deletions cut 2 bases from V and 5 bases from J, with 12 bases between. There are 13 residues in the CDR3. Per the germline V gene, CDR1 is SQVTM and CDR2 is ANQGSEA. The chain's CDR3 is CSVETQGFETQYF. CDR3 sequence (DNA): TGCAGCGTTGAAACGCAGGGGTTTGAGACCCAGTACTTC.

In this sample, this clonotype turned up once. This chain joins TRBV20-1 and TRBJ1-6; no reliable D call. The CDR3 spans 14 residues. V was shortened by 5 bases and J by 7 bases, with 15 bases between the two germline ends. Per germline, CDR1 DFQATT and CDR2 SNEGSKA (reference sequence). The CDR3 DNA reads as TGCAGTGCTCGACGTATCGGGGAGAATTCACCCCTCCACTTT. As protein: CSARRIGENSPLHF.

The V call is TRBV30, the J call TRBJ2-3; D is undetermined. The germline V gene encodes CDR1 GTSNPN and CDR2 SVGIG (reference sequence). Trimming stripped 2 bases from V and 1 base from J, with 4 bases between. This CDR3 comprises 12 residues. CDR3 loop: CAWSRGTDTQYF. The DNA for the CDR3 is TGTGCCTGGAGTAGGGGCACAGATACGCAGTATTTT.

Here the CDR3 reads CASSPGTGTHEQYF. DNA of the CDR3: TGTGCCAGCAGCCCCGGGACAGGGACACACGAGCAGTACTTC. The chain combines TRBV5-4 with TRBJ2-7, with 9 positions matching TRBD1. J was trimmed by 5 bases and V by 4 bases; bases with no gene match: 7. This CDR3 region has 14 residues. Per germline, CDR1 SGHNT and CDR2 YYREEE (reference sequence).

This chain links TRBV5-8 with TRBJ2-4, with no clear D. Trimming removed 3 bases from V and 6 bases from J, with 13 bases in between. The CDR3 has 14 amino acids. Germline V gives CDR1 SGHTS, CDR2 YDEGEE. For the CDR3, the DNA is TGTGCCAGCAGCTCCCGGTGGTTGGGAAACATTCAGTACTTC. Protein sequence: CASSSRWLGNIQYF. The full variable domain, with the rest looked up from reference TRBV5-8 and TRBJ2-4, is EAGVTQSPTHLIKTRGQQATLRCSPISGHTSVYWYQQALGLGLQFLLWYDEGEERNRGNFPPRFSGRQFPNYSSELNVNALELEDSALYLCASSSRWLGNIQYFGAGTRLSVL.

The gene calls are TRBV20-1 and TRBJ2-2; 9 nucleotides match TRBD1. CDR1 DFQATT and CDR2 SNEGSKA come from the germline V gene (reference sequence). This CDR3 region has 15 residues. With V trimmed by 3 bases and J by 6 bases, 8 bases remained unmatched. In DNA, the CDR3 is TGCAGTGCTAGCCCTGGACAGGGGAGGGCCGGGGAGCTGTTTTTT. This encodes CSASPGQGRAGELFF.

The chain uses TRBV12-3 or TRBV12-4 and TRBJ1-3; D ambiguous. The V end was cut by 6 bases, the J end by 3 bases, with 15 bases between. The CDR3 spans 15 residues. CDR3 sequence (DNA): TGTGCCAGCAGCACTAGTTGGGCAGATGGAAACACCATATATTTT. This gives the protein CASSTSWADGNTIYF.

The chain combines TRBV5-6 with TRBJ2-6, with no clear D. The CDR3 is made up of 13 amino acids. Germline V gives CDR1 SGHDT, CDR2 YYEEEE. Trimming removed 0 bases from V and 11 bases from J, with 9 bases in between. CDR3 bases: TGTGCCAGCAGCTTGGTGGTAGCCGACGTCCTGACTTTC. The encoded protein is CASSLVVADVLTF.

As DNA, the CDR3 is TGCAGCGTTGAAGCTAGCACAGATACGCAGTATTTT. It yields the protein CSVEASTDTQYF. The rearrangement links TRBV29-1 to TRBJ2-3, with D unclear. Germline V CDR1 and CDR2: SQVTM, ANQGSEA. Trimming stripped 1 base from V and 0 bases from J, with 2 bases between. The CDR3 length is 12 residues.

This clonotype was counted a single time. This chain connects TRBV7-9 to TRBJ1-1; maybe TRBD1 (5 bases). Between the trimmed V and J ends, which lost 4 bases and 2 bases, there was a span of 8 bases. This CDR3 is 13 amino acids long. Germline loops: CDR1 SEHNR, CDR2 FQNEAQ (reference sequence). The CDR3 bases are TGTGCCAGCAGCTCAGGGTTCAACACTGAAGCTTTCTTT. Encoded protein: CASSSGFNTEAFF.

The J gene is TRBJ2-3, the V gene TRBV30; 10 nucleotides agree with TRBD2. Germline assignment: CDR1 GTSNPN and CDR2 SVGIG (reference sequence). The junction had 3 bases not matched to a gene; V was cut back by 1 base and J by 5 bases. CDR3 length equals 14 residues. The CDR3 sequence: CAWSEVAGGDTQYF. CDR3 DNA: TGTGCCTGGAGTGAGGTAGCGGGGGGAGATACGCAGTATTTT.

The gene calls are TRBV5-1 and TRBJ2-3; 10 nucleotides line up with TRBD1. Germline trimming cut 0 bases from V and 6 bases from J; bases unmatched to any gene: 7. The CDR3 has 16 amino acids. Per germline, CDR1 SGHRS and CDR2 YFSETQ. CDR3 region: CASSLGTGTGEDTQYF. The CDR3 DNA follows: TGCGCCAGCAGCTTGGGTACCGGGACAGGGGAGGATACGCAGTATTTT. The full variable domain, with the rest looked up from reference TRBV5-1 and TRBJ2-3, is KAGVTQTPRYLIKTRGQQVTLSCSPISGHRSVSWYQQTPGQGLQFLFEYFSETQRNKGNFPGRFSGRQFSNSRSEMNVSTLELGDSALYLCASSLGTGTGEDTQYFGPGTRLTVL.

This clonotype was detected once. The V gene is TRBV3-1, the J gene TRBJ2-1; 9 nucleotides agree with TRBD1. The CDR3 runs to 13 residues. Germline CDR1 reads LGHDT; CDR2 reads YNNKEL (reference sequence). The V and J ends lost 8 bases and 7 bases, in that order; junction bases with no gene match: 6. The chain's CDR3 is CASGRTGANEQFF. The DNA of the CDR3 is TGTGCCAGCGGACGGACAGGGGCAAATGAGCAGTTCTTC.

The chain has TRBV20-1 and TRBJ2-1; D is tentatively TRBD1 or TRBD2 (5 bases each). Germline CDR1 DFQATT, CDR2 SNEGSKA (reference sequence). V shed 4 bases and J shed 8 bases, with 15 bases lying between them. The CDR3 has 13 amino acids. In DNA form, the CDR3 reads TGCAGTGCTAACCGGGACCGGTGGGATGAGCAGTTCTTC. Residues: CSANRDRWDEQFF.

Remarks on this clonotype: The junction shows a germline mismatch at one end, possibly a read error. V and J are TRBV12-3 or TRBV12-4 and TRBJ1-2; 8 nucleotides agree with TRBD1. The CDR3 contains 15 residues. The CDR3 DNA follows: TGTGCCAGCAGTTGGAGGCAGGGGGCCCACTACGGCTACACCTTC. Translating it yields CASSWRQGAHYGYTF.

The CDR3 DNA reads TGTGCCAGCAGCCAAGACCCCGGTAGCGGGGGCCTTCAGTTGACTGAGCAGTTCTTC. Residues: CASSQDPGSGGLQLTEQFF. J is TRBJ2-1 and V is TRBV3-1; TRBD2 matches 9 bases. V gave up 0 bases and J gave up 9 bases; unmatched junction bases: 18. Germline-derived CDR1 and CDR2 are LGHDT and YNNKEL (reference sequence). This CDR3 has 19 residues.

The V and J genes are TRBV20-1 and TRBJ1-5; D unclear. CDR1 is DFQATT and CDR2 is SNEGSKA in the germline V gene (reference sequence). The ends were cut back, 0 bases at V and 7 bases at J, with 7 bases in the middle. The CDR3 sequence is 12 residues long. The CDR3 region has the DNA TGCAGTGCTAGAGAGAACAGCCAGCCCCAGCATTTT. This codes for CSARENSQPQHF.

V gene TRBV5-6 combines with J gene TRBJ2-1, with 8 bases fitting TRBD2. The V and J ends lost 3 bases and 4 bases, in that order; junction bases with no gene match: 6. This CDR3 region has 15 residues. The germline gives CDR1 SGHDT, CDR2 YYEEEE. CDR3 in amino acids: CASSSPGLGYNEQFF. Written as DNA, the CDR3 is TGTGCCAGCAGCTCCCCGGGACTAGGGTACAATGAGCAGTTCTTC.

The gene calls are TRBV4-2 and TRBJ2-3; 10 bases fit TRBD1. With 3 bases clipped from V and 2 bases from J, the junction kept 5 bases outside the gene matches. The CDR3 spans 16 residues. Germline CDR1 and CDR2: LGHNA and YNFKEQ. Here the CDR3 reads CASSHSGTGDTDTQYF. The CDR3 DNA follows: TGTGCCAGCAGCCATTCCGGGACAGGGGACACAGATACGCAGTATTTT.

The chain joins TRBV5-1 to TRBJ2-2; D is perhaps TRBD2 (6 bases). Germline CDR1 SGHRS, CDR2 YFSETQ. The length of the CDR3 is 14 residues. V was pared by 5 bases and J by 1 base, with 9 bases between. The CDR3 DNA reads TGCGCCAGCAGTCGAGCGGGGAACACCGGGGAGCTGTTTTTT. This encodes CASSRAGNTGELFF.

This chain links TRBV10-3 with TRBJ2-6; D remains ambiguous. The CDR3 length is 17 residues. Trimming shortened V by 4 bases and J by 0 bases, and 13 bases separated the two germline ends. Germline loops: CDR1 ENHRY, CDR2 SYGVKD. The CDR3 nucleotides are TGTGCCATCAGTGCCCAGGACGGGCGCTCTGGGGCCAACGTCCTGACTTTC. Translated, it gives CAISAQDGRSGANVLTF.

This clonotype was seen once. This chain joins TRBV20-1 and TRBJ2-2, with D tentatively TRBD2 (6 bases). V gave up 4 bases and J gave up 7 bases, with 16 bases separating them. The CDR3 consists of 14 residues. Per the germline V gene, CDR1 is DFQATT and CDR2 is SNEGSKA (reference sequence). The CDR3 coding sequence is TGCAGTGCTACCTCTAGCGCCGACTTCGGGGAGCTGTTTTTT. Protein: CSATSSADFGELFF.

V gene TRBV6-5 combines with J gene TRBJ2-1, with 9 bases fitting TRBD2. V lost 2 bases to trimming and J lost 8 bases; unmatched junction nucleotides: 7. The CDR3 sequence is 15 residues long. Germline loops: CDR1 MNHEY, CDR2 SVGAGI. CDR3 residues: CASSYGGGAIDEQFF. Written as DNA, the CDR3 is TGTGCCAGCAGTTACGGCGGGGGGGCTATCGATGAGCAGTTCTTC.

The chain combines TRBV12-3 or TRBV12-4 with TRBJ2-1, with 8 bases matching TRBD1. Germline trimming cut 3 bases from V and 8 bases from J; bases unmatched to any gene: 6. There are 14 residues in the CDR3. CDR3 DNA: TGTGCCAGCAGTTTTCGACAGGGGTACGATGAGCAGTTCTTC. Protein sequence: CASSFRQGYDEQFF.

The chain is built from TRBV20-1 and TRBJ1-5; D is unresolved. CDR3 length: 12 amino acids. Germline V lookup: CDR1 DFQATT, CDR2 SNEGSKA (reference sequence). V gave up 4 bases and J gave up 7 bases, with 11 bases separating them. The CDR3 reads CSATGLEQPQHF. The CDR3 DNA is TGCAGTGCTACGGGGTTGGAACAGCCCCAGCATTTT.